Here is one TCR beta chain with its context. This sample is drawn from a study of shared clonotypes between healthy human individuals. Assay used: immunoSEQ multiplex PCR; TCRdb lists only in-frame clones, some missing. The sample holds more than 1 million clones, about 80% seen once. The CDR3 length is 14 residues. The V and J ends lost 3 bases and 5 bases respectively, with 14 bases between them. Per germline, CDR1 MNHNS and CDR2 SASEGT. The sequence was obtained from a man younger than 35 in good health. Some clones in this sample may be carry-over from other donors' samples. Specimen: memory CD4+ T cells from PBMCs. Subset: CD45RA-negative fraction. The rearrangement links TRBV6-1 to TRBJ2-7; the D is unclear. Here the CDR3 reads CASSEGSALDEQYF. DNA of the CDR3: TGTGCCAGCAGTGAGGGTTCGGCCCTGGACGAGCAGTACTTC.